These T cell receptor beta chains were read from a single sample in a study of cytomegalovirus exposure and HLA in healthy donors. Assay: immunoSEQ multiplex PCR; the TCRdb copy retains only in-frame clones and omits some. The profile shows 86,000 or so clones, 75% to 85% of them singletons. Sequencing used PBMCs. These receptors all stem from a woman between 40 and 50 years old in good health and CMV-seropositive. The CDR3 runs from the conserved cysteine through the conserved F or W. The D gene is left open where the match is weak. Expanded clones get a size class; other rows say once, few or many, or leave the size out.

clone_size	v_call	d_call	j_call	cdr3_nt	cdr3_aa
once	TRBV5-1	TRBD1	TRBJ1-1	TGCGCCAGCAGACCCACGACAGGGGGCGAAACTGAAGCTTTCTTT	CASRPTTGGETEAFF
.	TRBV27	.	TRBJ2-1	TGTGCCAGCAGTTTATTCGATGAGCAGTTCTTC	CASSLFDEQFF
.	TRBV7-3	TRBD1	TRBJ2-7	TGTGCCAGCAGGTCGCAGGGGGCCGCGTACGAGCAGTACTTC	CASRSQGAAYEQYF
.	TRBV5-4	.	TRBJ2-5	TGTGCCAGCAGCTCGCAGGTAGACCAAGAGACCCAGTACTTC	CASSSQVDQETQYF
.	TRBV4-2	TRBD1	TRBJ2-7	TGTGCCAGCAGCCAAGGGACAGGGGTATACGAGCAGTACTTC	CASSQGTGVYEQYF
once	TRBV2	.	TRBJ1-2	TGTGCCAGCAGATGGGCTTATGGCTACACCTTC	CASRWAYGYTF
few	TRBV19	.	TRBJ1-2	TGTGCCAGTAGTATAAATTCGGCAGGGAACTATGGCTACACCTTC	CASSINSAGNYGYTF
.	TRBV6-5	.	TRBJ2-1	TGTGCCAGCAGTTACTCGTCAGGCTCCTACAATGAGCAGTTCTTC	CASSYSSGSYNEQFF
.	TRBV28	.	TRBJ1-6	TGTGCCACCGCAGGGGTCAATAATTCACCCCTCCACTTT	CATAGVNNSPLHF
.	TRBV28	.	TRBJ2-7	TGTGCCAGCAGCCCCGACAACCCATTTCCCTACGAGCAGTACTTC	CASSPDNPFPYEQYF
once	TRBV5-6	.	TRBJ1-1	TGTGCCAGCAGCTCAGGCTGGGGCGAAGCTTTCTTT	CASSSGWGEAFF
.	TRBV4-3	.	TRBJ1-1	TGCGCCAGCAGCCAAGATAGGAACACTGAAGCTTTCTTT	CASSQDRNTEAFF
.	TRBV9	.	TRBJ1-2	TGTGCCAGCAGCGTAGGGACAGCCTATGGCTACACCTTC	CASSVGTAYGYTF
few	TRBV5-1	TRBD1	TRBJ1-2	TGCGCCAGCAGCCCGACAGGGTATGGCTACACCTTC	CASSPTGYGYTF
.	TRBV18	TRBD1	TRBJ2-7	TGTGCCAGCTCACGCGAGGGACAGGGGATTTACGAGCAGTACTTC	CASSREGQGIYEQYF
.	TRBV4-1	TRBD1	TRBJ1-2	TGCGCCAGCAGCCAACTCCCGGGACAGGATTACTATGGCTACACCTTC	CASSQLPGQDYYGYTF
few	TRBV5-1	.	TRBJ2-3	TGCGCCAGCTCGGCAGGCGGCACAGATACGCAGTATTTT	CASSAGGTDTQYF
.	TRBV7-9	.	TRBJ1-1	TGTGCCAGCAGCTTAGAGGAGGGGAGGTCTTTCTTT	CASSLEEGRSFF
.	TRBV5-1	.	TRBJ1-2	TGCGCCAGCAGCTTGCTGGGTCCAAGAATCGGAGATGGCTACACCTTC	CASSLLGPRIGDGYTF
once	TRBV5-1	.	TRBJ2-7	TGCGCCAGCAGCTTGGAGGAGGCGCCCTACGAGCAGTACTTC	CASSLEEAPYEQYF
.	TRBV27	.	TRBJ2-2	TGTGCCAGCAGGGAGGGGCCGAACACCGGGGAGCTGTTTTTT	CASREGPNTGELFF
.	TRBV28	TRBD2	TRBJ2-5	TGTGCCAGCAGTTCCCTTGGACTAGCGGGAGGGATTACTCAAGAGACCCAGTACTTC	CASSSLGLAGGITQETQYF
.	TRBV27	.	TRBJ1-2	TGTGCCAGCGGCTATATCAGGGGTAACTATGGCTACACCTTC	CASGYIRGNYGYTF
.	TRBV5-1	.	TRBJ2-2	TGCGCCAGCTGTCGCTTAGGGCCGGAGGGCACCGGGGAGCTGTTTTTT	CASCRLGPEGTGELFF
.	TRBV5-6	.	TRBJ2-3	TGTGCCAGCAGCAACGAGCGAACCCGGACGCAGTATTTT	CASSNERTRTQYF
.	TRBV5-1	.	TRBJ1-3	TGCGCCAGCAGCTTATTACCCCTCGATAGCTCTGGAAACACCATATATTTT	CASSLLPLDSSGNTIYF
.	TRBV25-1	TRBD1	TRBJ2-5	TGTGCCAGCAGTCTCCCCGCACCCGGGACAGAAGAGACCCAGTACTTC	CASSLPAPGTEETQYF
.	TRBV30	.	TRBJ1-5	TGTGCCTGGAGTATACATATCAATCAGCCCCAGCATTTT	CAWSIHINQPQHF
.	TRBV7-9	.	TRBJ2-1	TGTGCCAGCAGCCTCGGGGATGAGCAGTTCTTC	CASSLGDEQFF
.	TRBV29-1	TRBD2	TRBJ2-3	TGCAGCGTTTCGCGGGGGGGCGCAGATACACAGTATTTT	CSVSRGGADTQYF
.	TRBV7-2	.	TRBJ2-7	TGTGCCAGCAGCTTATTGCCAGGGGCCTACGAGCAGTACTTC	CASSLLPGAYEQYF
.	TRBV6-5	TRBD1	TRBJ1-2	TGTGCCAGCAGGCCCAACAGGGGTGGCTACACCTTC	CASRPNRGGYTF
.	TRBV2	TRBD1	TRBJ2-5	TGTGCCAGCATAGACCTAAACAGGGGGCTGGAAGAGACCCAGTACTTC	CASIDLNRGLEETQYF
.	TRBV10-3	TRBD1	TRBJ2-2	TGTGCCATCAGAACCGGGACAGGGCCTCAAATTATGACCGGGGAGCTGTTTTTT	CAIRTGTGPQIMTGELFF
.	TRBV11-3	TRBD2	TRBJ2-1	TGTGCCAGCACCATCCGCTTCGTGGGAGGGGAGGAAGATGAGCAGTTCTTC	CASTIRFVGGEEDEQFF
.	TRBV7-2	.	TRBJ1-1	TGTGCCAGCAGCTTTCTCGGCAGGGGTGGAACTGAAGCTTTCTTT	CASSFLGRGGTEAFF
.	TRBV2	TRBD2	TRBJ2-1	TGTGCCAGCAGGAGACAGACTAGCGGAGCCTCGAATGAGCAGTTCTTC	CASRRQTSGASNEQFF
.	TRBV19	.	TRBJ1-1	TGTGCCAGTAGACCACTGACAGGTATGAACACTGAAGCTTTCTTT	CASRPLTGMNTEAFF
.	TRBV18	.	TRBJ2-5	TGTGCCAGCTCACCACAGCTCGGGAAAGAGACCCAGTACTTC	CASSPQLGKETQYF
.	TRBV29-1	.	TRBJ1-1	TGCAGCGTTGAAATTGGCAGGGCAACTGAAGCTTTCTTT	CSVEIGRATEAFF
.	TRBV27	.	TRBJ1-2	TGTGCCAGCAGTCCCTCCTCCTCCAGGGTAGGAGGCTACACCTTC	CASSPSSSRVGGYTF
.	TRBV6-1	.	TRBJ1-1	TGTGCCAGCAGTGAATTGGGGGGGACGAACACTGAAGCTTTCTTT	CASSELGGTNTEAFF
.	TRBV30	.	TRBJ2-5	TGTGCCTGGAGTGGGACAGCTCTCGGAGAGACCCAGTACTTC	CAWSGTALGETQYF
.	TRBV27	.	TRBJ1-6	TGTGCCAGCAGTTTCCAAGGGGGAATGGGTAATTCACCCCTCCACTTT	CASSFQGGMGNSPLHF
.	TRBV7-9	TRBD2	TRBJ2-3	TGTGCCAGCAGCAGCGTACTAGCGGGGCTAAATACGCAGTATTTT	CASSSVLAGLNTQYF
once	TRBV20-1	.	TRBJ2-5	TGCAGTGCTATTGGGGGGGAGACCCAGTACTTC	CSAIGGETQYF
.	TRBV7-9	.	TRBJ1-1	TGTGCCAGCAGCTCCATACGGGGAGGGGCGAACACTGAAGCTTTCTTT	CASSSIRGGANTEAFF
.	TRBV7-9	.	TRBJ2-5	TGTGCCAGCAGCCCCCAAAGCGGTCGAGAGACCCAGTACTTC	CASSPQSGRETQYF
few	TRBV6-4	.	TRBJ2-3	TGTGCCAGCAGTGAGGCTAGCGGCACAGATACGCAGTATTTT	CASSEASGTDTQYF
.	TRBV6-5	TRBD2	TRBJ2-1	TGTGCCAGCAGCCTGAGCGGGGGAAACTACAATGAGCAGTTCTTC	CASSLSGGNYNEQFF
.	TRBV16	.	TRBJ2-7	TGTGCCAGCAGCCTGTATACAGGGCCCGAGCAGTACTTC	CASSLYTGPEQYF
.	TRBV4-2	.	TRBJ1-4	TGTGCCAGCAGCCAGTTCGGACAGTTTAATGAAAAACTGTTTTTT	CASSQFGQFNEKLFF
.	TRBV15	.	TRBJ1-1	TGTGCCACCAGCAGAGAGTGGGGCGGAGAGGAGGCTTTCTTT	CATSREWGGEEAFF